This T cell receptor (beta chain) was found in a study of T cell responses to AZD1222 COVID-19 vaccine. Sequencing was performed with immunoSEQ multiplex PCR; in TCRdb, only in-frame clones are kept and a portion is missing. Of 100,000 to 150,000 clones listed, 80% to 90% are singletons. V lost 4 bases and J lost 0, with 13 bases in between. Per germline, CDR1 MDHEN and CDR2 SYDVKM. The CDR3 is made up of 16 amino acids. The material was peripheral blood, obtained on day 0 of AZD1222 vaccination. The sequence came from an adult in good health. V and J are TRBV28 and TRBJ1-5; D is ambiguous. The CDR3 sequence is CASSSYRRFSNQPQHF. CDR3 coding DNA: TGTGCCAGCAGTTCCTACCGACGGTTTAGCAATCAGCCCCAGCATTTT.